Sequencing of this TCR beta chain was carried out in a study of cytomegalovirus exposure and HLA in healthy donors. Regarding this clone: Antigen unknown.

The CDR3 sequence is 12 residues long. CDR1 LGHNT and CDR2 FRNRAP come from the germline V gene. Deletions cut 6 bases from V and 2 bases from J, with 7 bases between. Both 60 Vbeta primers and 13 Jbeta primers went into the PCR. Assay used: immunoSEQ multiplex PCR; TCRdb lists only in-frame clones, some missing. The sample shows 200,000 to 300,000 clones, 80% to 90% of them seen only once. General study points: While the bulk of TCR sequences proved rare, some public TCRs turned up in many donors.

Sequenced: PBMCs. The chain carries TRBV12-5 and TRBJ1-2; D call uncertain. This clonotype was obtained from a middle-aged woman in good health and CMV-seropositive. The CDR3 sequence: CASGNLNYGYTF. The CDR3 DNA is TGTGCTAGTGGCAACCTAAACTATGGCTACACCTTC.